This is a list of T cell receptor beta chains from one sample in a study of blood T cells in healthy people across ages. Each CDR3 protein gets one entry after TCRdb re-called the 5' RACE reads with MiXCR. The table lists around 990,000 distinct CDR3 sequences, roughly 24% of them singletons. These same records also appear under a second study, on T cells of mothers and their children.

The source material was blood. The receptors were gathered from a girl aged 2 to 9 in good health. Both conserved end residues are part of each CDR3. A D gene is named only where the DNA matches it firmly. Part of the rows lack a size; the others show once, few, many or a class for expanded clones.

d_call clone_size j_call v_call cdr3_aa cdr3_nt
. . TRBJ1-2 TRBV27 CASSLFSGRNYGYTF TGTGCCAGCAGTTTATTCAGCGGCAGAAACTATGGCTACACCTTC
. once TRBJ2-1 TRBV12-5 CASGLVTGAFNEQFF TGCGCTAGTGGTTTGGTGACCGGCGCCTTCAATGAGCAGTTCTTC
TRBD1 few TRBJ2-3 TRBV7-9 CASSTRQGWDTQYF TGTGCCAGCAGCACCCGACAGGGTTGGGATACGCAGTATTTT
. . TRBJ1-4 TRBV7-9 CASSGRTAATNEKLFF TGTGCCAGCAGCGGGCGGACGGCAGCAACTAATGAAAAACTGTTTTTT
TRBD1 few TRBJ1-6 TRBV7-3 CASSLQTGVGPLHF TGTGCCAGCAGCTTACAAACAGGGGTGGGTCCCCTCCACTTT
. few TRBJ2-5 TRBV7-9 CASSLGLSDLGQETQYF TGTGCCAGCAGCTTAGGGTTGAGTGACCTAGGCCAAGAGACCCAGTACTTC
. few TRBJ2-5 TRBV12-3/TRBV12-4 CASSSSAGTQETQYF TGTGCCAGCAGTTCTAGTGCGGGAACCCAGGAGACCCAGTACTTC
TRBD2 . TRBJ2-5 TRBV20-1 CSASPWGGEETQYF TGCAGTGCTAGTCCATGGGGGGGAGAAGAGACCCAGTACTTC
TRBD2 few TRBJ2-1 TRBV3-1 CASSQSSGLAGDNEQFF TGTGCCAGCAGCCAATCCAGCGGACTAGCGGGGGACAATGAGCAGTTCTTC
. few TRBJ1-5 TRBV5-6 CASSLSVGQPQHF TGTGCCAGCAGCTTGTCCGTGGGTCAGCCCCAGCATTTT
. few TRBJ2-1 TRBV29-1 CSALELNEQFF TGCAGCGCCCTTGAACTGAATGAGCAGTTCTTC